This record covers a single T cell receptor (beta chain). The sample belongs to a study of OX40 agonist ivuxolimab in advanced cancers. Sampled blood was obtained at baseline, cycle 4 day 1, and cycle 7 day 1. V was pared by 5 bases and J by 0 bases, with 10 bases between. The V gene's germline CDR1 is SGHNT and CDR2 YENEEA. This CDR3 has 14 amino acids. The assay was immunoSEQ multiplex PCR, and TCRdb's table has in-frame clones only and misses some. The sample has tens of thousands of clones; 91% are singletons. This chain joins TRBV11-3 and TRBJ1-1; TRBD1 is a possible D gene (6 bases). The input for sequencing was CD4+ or CD8+ T cells sorted from blood, taken in a trial of the OX40 agonist ivuxolimab. The TCR was taken from an adult with an advanced solid tumor such as melanoma, head and neck, liver or kidney cancer. The CDR3 bases are TGTGCCAGCAGCCCCGGGGGCCTGAACACTGAAGCTTTCTTT. Amino acids: CASSPGGLNTEAFF.